These 7 T cell receptor beta chains originate from one sample sequenced in a study of response to subunit inactivated influenza vaccine. From the RT-PCR reads, TCRdb called clonotypes with MiXCR, one entry per CDR3 protein. The sample includes hundreds of thousands of distinct CDR3 sequences, about 11% seen only once; the top ten take approximately 10%. These data are also associated with another study on T cells expressing NK-cell markers. That paper states: TCR beta cDNA was made by 5'RACE template switching with UMIs.

The sample consisted of PBMCs from blood, taken on the day of vaccination. The origin of the receptors is a man aged 45 to 65 who received an inactivated influenza vaccine.

The rearrangement joins TRBV7-2 to TRBJ2-1; 16 nucleotides line up with TRBD2. CDR1 is SGHTA, CDR2 FQGNSA, per germline. The V and J ends lost 2 bases and 7 bases, in that order; junction bases with no gene match: 5. The length of the CDR3 is 17 residues. The CDR3 coding sequence is TGTGCCAGCAGCTTAACAGGGACTAGCGGGGGGGCGAATGAGCAGTTCTTC. It yields the protein CASSLTGTSGGANEQFF.

This clonotype was counted only a few times. V gene TRBV19 combines with J gene TRBJ2-2; perhaps TRBD2 as D (5 bases). The V end lost 8 bases, the J end lost 6 bases, and 13 bases lay between the germline ends. The CDR3 totals 13 residues. CDR1 is LNHDA and CDR2 is SQIVND in the germline V gene (reference sequence). CDR3 sequence reads: CASSTKASGELFF. In DNA, the CDR3 is TGTGCCAGTTCGACTAAGGCATCCGGGGAGCTGTTTTTT.

This rearrangement joins TRBV20-1 to TRBJ1-1, with a possible D match to TRBD1 (5 bases). Per germline, CDR1 DFQATT and CDR2 SNEGSKA (reference sequence). The CDR3 is 17 amino acids. With 3 bases removed from V and 4 bases from J, the gap between germline ends came to 24 bases. CDR3 nucleotides: TGCAGTGCTAGCCTCCTCCGGGACGGCGAGGGTAGCACTGAAGCTTTCTTT. As protein: CSASLLRDGEGSTEAFF.

This clonotype appeared a few times. The V and J genes are TRBV6-1 and TRBJ1-1; D is ambiguous. The CDR3 runs 14 residues. Germline V gives CDR1 MNHNS, CDR2 SASEGT. Trimming took 6 bases from V and 1 from J, leaving 12 bases between them. CDR3 in amino acids: CASRSGARNTEAFF. CDR3 in DNA: TGTGCCAGCAGATCTGGAGCACGGAACACTGAAGCTTTCTTT.

DNA for the CDR3: TGTGCCAGCAGCCAAGACCCTACTAGCTTGGAGACCCAGTACTTC. The encoded protein is CASSQDPTSLETQYF. The chain carries TRBV4-2 and TRBJ2-5, with D tentatively TRBD2 (6 bases). Per the germline V gene, CDR1 is LGHNA and CDR2 is YNFKEQ. Trimming stripped 0 bases from V and 5 bases from J, with 13 bases between. The CDR3 loop spans 15 amino acids.

The DNA of the CDR3 is TGCATCGTCCCGGGACAGGTGTCCTATGGCTACACCTTC. Residues: CIVPGQVSYGYTF. V is TRBV29-1 and J is TRBJ1-2, with 8 positions matching TRBD1. Looked up from germline, CDR1 is SQVTM and CDR2 is ANQGSEA. The length of the CDR3 is 13 residues.

To note about this clonotype: A much larger clonotype is one base distant, so this may be a read error. The CDR3 reads CATSRTMGETQYF. DNA of the CDR3: TGCGCCACCAGCCGGACCATGGGAGAGACCCAGTACTTC. This chain links TRBV5-1 with TRBJ2-5, with no clear D. Germline CDR1 and CDR2: SGHRS and YFSETQ. The CDR3 length is 13 residues.